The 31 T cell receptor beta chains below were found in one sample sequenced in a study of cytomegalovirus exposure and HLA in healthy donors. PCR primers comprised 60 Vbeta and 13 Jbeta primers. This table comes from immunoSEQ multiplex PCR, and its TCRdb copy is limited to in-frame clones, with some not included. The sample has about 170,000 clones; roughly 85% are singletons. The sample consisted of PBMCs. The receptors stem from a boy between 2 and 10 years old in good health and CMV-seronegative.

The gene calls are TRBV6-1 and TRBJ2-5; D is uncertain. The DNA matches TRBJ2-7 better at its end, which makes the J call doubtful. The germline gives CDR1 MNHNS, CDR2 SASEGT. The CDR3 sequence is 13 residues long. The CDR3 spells CASSEDPNAEQYF. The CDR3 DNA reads TGTGCCAGCAGTGAAGATCCTAATGCCGAGCAGTACTTC.

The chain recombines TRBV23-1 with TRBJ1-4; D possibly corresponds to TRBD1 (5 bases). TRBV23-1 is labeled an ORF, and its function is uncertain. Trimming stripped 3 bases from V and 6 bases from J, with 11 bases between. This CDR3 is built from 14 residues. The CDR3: CASSHGGFDEKLFF. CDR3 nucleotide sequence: TGCGCCAGCAGTCACGGGGGGTTCGATGAAAAACTGTTTTTT.

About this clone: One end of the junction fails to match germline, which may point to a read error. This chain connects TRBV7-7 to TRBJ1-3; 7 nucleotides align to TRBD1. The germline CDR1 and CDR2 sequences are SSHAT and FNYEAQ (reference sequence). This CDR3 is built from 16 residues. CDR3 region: CASSCRTGELGNTIYF. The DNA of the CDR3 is TGTGCTAGCAGCTGCCGAACAGGGGAGCTTGGAAACACCATATATTTT.

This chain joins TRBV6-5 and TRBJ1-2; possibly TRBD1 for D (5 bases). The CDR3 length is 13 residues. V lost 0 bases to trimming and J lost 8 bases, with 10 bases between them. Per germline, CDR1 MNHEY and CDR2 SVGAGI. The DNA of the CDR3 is TGTGCCAGCAGTTACTCGGGGCAGCGCGGCTACACCTTC. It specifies CASSYSGQRGYTF.

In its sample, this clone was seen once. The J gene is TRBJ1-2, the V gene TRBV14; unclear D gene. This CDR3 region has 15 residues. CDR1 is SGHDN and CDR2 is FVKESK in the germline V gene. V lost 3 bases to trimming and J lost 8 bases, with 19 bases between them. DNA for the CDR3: TGTGCCAGCAGCCACAATTTCAGTCCCAGAGGGGGCTACACCTTC. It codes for CASSHNFSPRGGYTF.

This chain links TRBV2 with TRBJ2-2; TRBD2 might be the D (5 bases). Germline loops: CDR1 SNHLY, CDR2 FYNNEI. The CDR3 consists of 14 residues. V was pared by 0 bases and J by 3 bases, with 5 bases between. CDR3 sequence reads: CASSEARDTGELFF. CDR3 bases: TGTGCCAGCAGTGAAGCGAGGGACACCGGGGAGCTGTTTTTT. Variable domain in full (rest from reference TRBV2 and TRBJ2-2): EPEVTQTPSHQVTQMGQEVILRCVPISNHLYFYWYRQILGQKVEFLVSFYNNEISEKSEIFDDQFSVERPDGSNFTLKIRSTKLEDSAMYFCASSEARDTGELFFGEGSRLTVL.

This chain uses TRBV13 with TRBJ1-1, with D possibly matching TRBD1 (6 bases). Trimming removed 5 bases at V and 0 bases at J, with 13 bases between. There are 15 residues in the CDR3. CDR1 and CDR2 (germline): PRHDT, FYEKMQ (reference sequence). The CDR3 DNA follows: TGTGCCAGCAGCCAAGGGGGTCTCATGAACACTGAAGCTTTCTTT. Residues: CASSQGGLMNTEAFF.

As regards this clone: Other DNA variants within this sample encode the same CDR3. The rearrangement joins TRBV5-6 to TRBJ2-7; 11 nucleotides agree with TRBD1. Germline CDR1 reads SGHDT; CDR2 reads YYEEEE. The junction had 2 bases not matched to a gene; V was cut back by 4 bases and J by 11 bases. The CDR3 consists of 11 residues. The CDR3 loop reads CASSEGQGEYF. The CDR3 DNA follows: TGTGCCAGCAGCGAGGGACAGGGGGAGTACTTC. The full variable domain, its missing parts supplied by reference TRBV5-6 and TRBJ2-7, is DAGVTQSPTHLIKTRGQQVTLRCSPKSGHDTVSWYQQALGQGPQFIFQYYEEEERQRGNFPDRFSGHQFPNYSSELNVNALLLGDSALYLCASSEGQGEYFGPGTRLTVT.

The CDR3 DNA sequence: TGTGCCAGCACCCGGACAGGGAATGCCTACGAGCAGTACTTC. Its protein is CASTRTGNAYEQYF. The V and J genes are TRBV28 and TRBJ2-7; 8 positions agree with TRBD1. CDR1 is MDHEN, CDR2 SYDVKM, per germline. This CDR3 comprises 14 residues. The V gene end was trimmed by 7 bases and the J gene end by 2 bases; junction bases not matched to a gene: 7.

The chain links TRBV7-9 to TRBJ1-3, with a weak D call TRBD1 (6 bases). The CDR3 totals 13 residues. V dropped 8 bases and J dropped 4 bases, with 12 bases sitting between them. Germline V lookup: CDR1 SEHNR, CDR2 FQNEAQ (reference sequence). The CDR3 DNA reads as TGTGCCAGCGAGCAGGGGCACGGAAACACCATATATTTT. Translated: CASEQGHGNTIYF.

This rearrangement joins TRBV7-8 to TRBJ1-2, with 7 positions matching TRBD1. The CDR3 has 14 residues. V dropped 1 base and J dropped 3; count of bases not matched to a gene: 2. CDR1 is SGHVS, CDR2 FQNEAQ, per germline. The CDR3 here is CASSLGGQYYGYTF. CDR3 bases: TGTGCCAGCAGCTTAGGGGGACAGTACTATGGCTACACCTTC. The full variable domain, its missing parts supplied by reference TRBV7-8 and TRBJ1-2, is GAGVSQSPRYKVAKRGQDVALRCDPISGHVSLFWYQQALGQGPEFLTYFQNEAQLDKSGLPSDRFFAERPEGSVSTLKIQRTQQEDSAVYLCASSLGGQYYGYTFGSGTRLTVV.

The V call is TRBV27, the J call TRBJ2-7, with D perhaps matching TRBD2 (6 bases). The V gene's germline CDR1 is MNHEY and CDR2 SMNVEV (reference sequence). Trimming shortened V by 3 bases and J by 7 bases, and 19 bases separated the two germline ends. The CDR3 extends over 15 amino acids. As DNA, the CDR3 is TGTGCCAGCAGTTTGGAGGGTGGCCCAAGTAGGGAGCAGTACTTC. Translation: CASSLEGGPSREQYF.

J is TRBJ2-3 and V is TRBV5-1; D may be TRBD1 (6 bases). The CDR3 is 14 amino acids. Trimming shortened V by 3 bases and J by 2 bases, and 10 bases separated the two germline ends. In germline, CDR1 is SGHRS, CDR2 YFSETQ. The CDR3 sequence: CASSSDRYTDTQYF. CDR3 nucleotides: TGCGCCAGCAGCTCGGACAGATACACAGATACGCAGTATTTT.

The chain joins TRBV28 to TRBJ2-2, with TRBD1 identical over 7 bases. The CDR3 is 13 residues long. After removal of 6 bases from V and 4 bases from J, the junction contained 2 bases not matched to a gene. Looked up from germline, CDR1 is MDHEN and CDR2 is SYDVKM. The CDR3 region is CASRGQTTGELFF. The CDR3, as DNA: TGTGCCAGCAGGGGACAGACCACCGGGGAGCTGTTTTTT.

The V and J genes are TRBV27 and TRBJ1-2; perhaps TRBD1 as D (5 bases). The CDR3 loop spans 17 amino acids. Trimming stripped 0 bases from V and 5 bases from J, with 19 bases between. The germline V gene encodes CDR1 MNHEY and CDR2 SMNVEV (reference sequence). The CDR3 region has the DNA TGTGCCAGCAGTTTATCTGTCTGGGGCCAGACACATTATGGCTACACCTTC. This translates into CASSLSVWGQTHYGYTF.

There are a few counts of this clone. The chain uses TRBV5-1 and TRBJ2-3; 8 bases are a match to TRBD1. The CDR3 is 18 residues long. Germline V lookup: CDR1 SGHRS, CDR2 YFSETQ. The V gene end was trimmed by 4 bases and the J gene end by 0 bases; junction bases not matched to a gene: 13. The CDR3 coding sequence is TGCGCCAGCAGCCGCGGACAGGGAGACGCCTTTAGCACAGATACGCAGTATTTT. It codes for CASSRGQGDAFSTDTQYF. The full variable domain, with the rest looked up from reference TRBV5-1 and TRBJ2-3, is KAGVTQTPRYLIKTRGQQVTLSCSPISGHRSVSWYQQTPGQGLQFLFEYFSETQRNKGNFPGRFSGRQFSNSRSEMNVSTLELGDSALYLCASSRGQGDAFSTDTQYFGPGTRLTVL.

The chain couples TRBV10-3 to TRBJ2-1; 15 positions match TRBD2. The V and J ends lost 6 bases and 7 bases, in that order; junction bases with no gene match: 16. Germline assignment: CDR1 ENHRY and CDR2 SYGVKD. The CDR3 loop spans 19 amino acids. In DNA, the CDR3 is TGTGCCATCAGCCCTCATCGGACTAGCGGGGGGGCCCAAACTAATGAGCAGTTCTTC. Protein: CAISPHRTSGGAQTNEQFF.

The CDR3 DNA reads TGTGCCAGCAGCGCGGGGGGGGGACAAGGGGATGAGCAGTTCTTC. This sequence encodes CASSAGGGQGDEQFF. The chain links TRBV11-2 to TRBJ2-1, with TRBD2 identical over 9 bases. This CDR3 contains 15 residues. Trimming cost V 5 bases and J 8 bases; bases outside gene matches: 10. Germline loops: CDR1 SGHAT, CDR2 FQNNGV.

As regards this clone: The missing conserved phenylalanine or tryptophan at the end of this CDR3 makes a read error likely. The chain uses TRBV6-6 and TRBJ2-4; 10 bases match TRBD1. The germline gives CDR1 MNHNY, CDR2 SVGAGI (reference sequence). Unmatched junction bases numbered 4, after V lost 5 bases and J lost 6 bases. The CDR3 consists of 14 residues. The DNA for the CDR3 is TGTGCCAGCAGTGCGACAGGGGGCACAAACATTCAGTACCTC. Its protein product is CASSATGGTNIQYL.

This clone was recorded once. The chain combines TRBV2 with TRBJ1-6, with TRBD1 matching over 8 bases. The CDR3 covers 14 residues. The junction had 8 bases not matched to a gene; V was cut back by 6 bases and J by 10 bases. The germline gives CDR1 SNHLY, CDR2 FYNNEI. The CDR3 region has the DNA TGTGCCAGCAGGCGTGGACAGGGTGGATCACCCCTCCACTTT. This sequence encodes CASRRGQGGSPLHF.

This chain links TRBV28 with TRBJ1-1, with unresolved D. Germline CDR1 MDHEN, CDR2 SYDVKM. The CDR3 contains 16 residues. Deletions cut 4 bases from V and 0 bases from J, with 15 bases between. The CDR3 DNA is TGTGCCAGCAGTTCCCCCGGGGAGAAAATGAACACTGAAGCTTTCTTT. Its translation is CASSSPGEKMNTEAFF.

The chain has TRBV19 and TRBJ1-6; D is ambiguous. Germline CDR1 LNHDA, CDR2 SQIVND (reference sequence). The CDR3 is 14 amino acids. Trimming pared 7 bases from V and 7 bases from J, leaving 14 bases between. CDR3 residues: CASTAGSVNSPLHF. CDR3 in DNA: TGTGCCAGTACCGCGGGCTCAGTGAATTCACCCCTCCACTTT.

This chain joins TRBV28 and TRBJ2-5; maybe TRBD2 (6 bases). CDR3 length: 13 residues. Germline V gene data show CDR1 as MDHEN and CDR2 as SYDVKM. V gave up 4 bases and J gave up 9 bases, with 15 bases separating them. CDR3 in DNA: TGTGCCAGCAGTTCCGGGCGACCGGGGGCCCAGTACTTC. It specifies CASSSGRPGAQYF.

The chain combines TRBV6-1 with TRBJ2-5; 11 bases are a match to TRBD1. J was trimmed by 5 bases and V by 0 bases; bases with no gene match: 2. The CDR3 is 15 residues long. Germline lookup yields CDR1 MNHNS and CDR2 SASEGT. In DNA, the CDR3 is TGTGCCAGCAGTGAAGCAGGACAGGGGGCTGAGACCCAGTACTTC. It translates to CASSEAGQGAETQYF.

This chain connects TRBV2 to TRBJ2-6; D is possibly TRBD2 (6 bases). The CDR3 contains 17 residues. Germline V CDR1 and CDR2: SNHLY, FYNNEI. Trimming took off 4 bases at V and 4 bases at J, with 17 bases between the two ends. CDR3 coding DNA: TGTGCCAGCAGTGGGGTTTTAGGAGGGGTCGGGGCCAACGTCCTGACTTTC. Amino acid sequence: CASSGVLGGVGANVLTF.

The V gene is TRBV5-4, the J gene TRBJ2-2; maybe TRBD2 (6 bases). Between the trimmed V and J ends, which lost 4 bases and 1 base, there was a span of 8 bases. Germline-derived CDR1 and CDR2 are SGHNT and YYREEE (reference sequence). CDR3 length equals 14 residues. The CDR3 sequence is CASSGDLNTGELFF. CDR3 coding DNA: TGTGCCAGCAGCGGGGACTTGAACACCGGGGAGCTGTTTTTT.

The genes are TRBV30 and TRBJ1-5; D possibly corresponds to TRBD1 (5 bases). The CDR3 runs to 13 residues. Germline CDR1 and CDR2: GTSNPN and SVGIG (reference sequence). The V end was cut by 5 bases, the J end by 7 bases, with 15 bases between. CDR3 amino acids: CAWSGGSGQPQHF. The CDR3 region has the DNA TGTGCCTGGTCCGGGGGGAGCGGGCAGCCCCAGCATTTT.

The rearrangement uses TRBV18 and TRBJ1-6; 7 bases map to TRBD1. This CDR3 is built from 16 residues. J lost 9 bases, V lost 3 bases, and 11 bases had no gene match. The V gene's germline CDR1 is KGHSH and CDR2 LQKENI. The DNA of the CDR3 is TGTGCCAGCTCACCCCAAACAGGGGAAAAAACTTCACCCCTCCACTTT. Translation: CASSPQTGEKTSPLHF.

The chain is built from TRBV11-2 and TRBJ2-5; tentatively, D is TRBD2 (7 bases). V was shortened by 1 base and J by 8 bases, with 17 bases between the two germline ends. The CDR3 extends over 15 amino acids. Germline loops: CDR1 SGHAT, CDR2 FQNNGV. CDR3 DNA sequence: TGTGCCAGCAGCTTAGTTGGGGGGGCAAGAAGTACCCAGTACTTC. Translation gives CASSLVGGARSTQYF.

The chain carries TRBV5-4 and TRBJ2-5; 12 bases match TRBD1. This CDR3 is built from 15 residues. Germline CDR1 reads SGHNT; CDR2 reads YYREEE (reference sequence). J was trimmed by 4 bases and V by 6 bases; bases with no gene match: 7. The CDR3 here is CASTRPGQGAETQYF. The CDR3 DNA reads TGTGCCAGCACTCGCCCGGGACAGGGGGCAGAGACCCAGTACTTC. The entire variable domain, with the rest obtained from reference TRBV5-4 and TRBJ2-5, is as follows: ETGVTQSPTHLIKTRGQQVTLRCSSQSGHNTVSWYQQALGQGPQFIFQYYREEENGRGNFPPRFSGLQFPNYSSELNVNALELDDSALYLCASTRPGQGAETQYFGPGTRLLVL.

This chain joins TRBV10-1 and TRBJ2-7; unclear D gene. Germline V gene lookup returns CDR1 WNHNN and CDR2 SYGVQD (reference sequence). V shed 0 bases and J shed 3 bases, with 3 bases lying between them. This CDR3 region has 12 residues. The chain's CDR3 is CASSESGYEQYF. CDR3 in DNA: TGCGCCAGCAGTGAGTCCGGCTACGAGCAGTACTTC.